There are a few counts of the clone carrying this T cell receptor beta chain. The data stem from a study of shared clonotypes between healthy human individuals. Free of recent acute infections or vaccinations, the donors were healthy HIV-negative adults. Authors' methods: Junction-only immunoSEQ data arrived without quality scores, meaning filtering differed. Assay: immunoSEQ multiplex PCR; the TCRdb copy retains only in-frame clones and omits some. V, J and clone size derive from that table, while D and trimming were established from the DNA sequence. The table has about 1 million clones, around 76% seen once; the top ten hold approximately 1.3%. Sample: memory CD4+ T cells sorted from blood. Subset of the sample: CD45RA-negative fraction. The receptor comes from a man aged 18 to 30 in good health.

Here the CDR3 reads CASSQGRLGLSNQPQHF. In DNA, the CDR3 is TGCGCCAGCAGCCAAGGCAGGTTGGGACTTAGCAATCAGCCCCAGCATTTT. This chain links TRBV4-1 with TRBJ1-5, with D perhaps TRBD1 (5 bases). V lost 1 base to trimming and J lost 0 bases, with 13 bases between them. Per germline, CDR1 MGHRA and CDR2 YSYEKL. CDR3 length: 17 residues.